The T cell receptor beta chain under discussion was sequenced for a study of blood T cell repertoires in COVID-19. Study overall: The cDNA or gDNA used as material had been derived from T cells, B-cell-depleted T cells, or PBMCs.

The CDR3 spans 15 residues. Germline CDR1 and CDR2: KGHSH and LQKENI. Comments on this clone: At one of its ends the junction is not consistent with the germline gene, which may arise from a read error.

In the authors' workflow: The assay estimated nucleated cells by amplifying reference gene primers. TCRdb's copy holds only in-frame clones and misses some; the assay was immunoSEQ multiplex PCR. The V and J calls and clone size come from that table; D and trimming were worked out from the DNA. The sample lists about 140,000 clones, roughly four fifths occurring once. Enrolled through a virtual design, the participants were between about 18 and 100 years of age and came from around 25 US areas. A COVID-19 case was met by exposed participants within 2 weeks before study entry. The chain combines TRBV18 with TRBJ2-5, with TRBD2 identical over 10 bases. Material for sequencing was PBMCs or T cells enriched from blood (not recorded which). This clonotype originated in a woman aged 18 to 35 who had been exposed to COVID-19. The CDR3 nucleotides read TGTGCCAGCTCAAGAGCGGGAGGGAGGCAAGGGACCCAGTACTTC. Protein product: CASSRAGGRQGTQYF.